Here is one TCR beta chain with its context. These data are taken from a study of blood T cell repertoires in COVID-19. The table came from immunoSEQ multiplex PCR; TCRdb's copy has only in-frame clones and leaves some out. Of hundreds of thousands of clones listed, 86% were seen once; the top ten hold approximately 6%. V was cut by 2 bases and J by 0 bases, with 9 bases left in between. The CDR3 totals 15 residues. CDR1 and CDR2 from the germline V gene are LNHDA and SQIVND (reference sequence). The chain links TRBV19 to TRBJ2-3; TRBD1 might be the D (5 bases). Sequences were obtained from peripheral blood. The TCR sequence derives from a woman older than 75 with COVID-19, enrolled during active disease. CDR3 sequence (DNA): TGTGCCAGTAGTATATTAGGGGCCAGCACAGATACGCAGTATTTT. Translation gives CASSILGASTDTQYF.